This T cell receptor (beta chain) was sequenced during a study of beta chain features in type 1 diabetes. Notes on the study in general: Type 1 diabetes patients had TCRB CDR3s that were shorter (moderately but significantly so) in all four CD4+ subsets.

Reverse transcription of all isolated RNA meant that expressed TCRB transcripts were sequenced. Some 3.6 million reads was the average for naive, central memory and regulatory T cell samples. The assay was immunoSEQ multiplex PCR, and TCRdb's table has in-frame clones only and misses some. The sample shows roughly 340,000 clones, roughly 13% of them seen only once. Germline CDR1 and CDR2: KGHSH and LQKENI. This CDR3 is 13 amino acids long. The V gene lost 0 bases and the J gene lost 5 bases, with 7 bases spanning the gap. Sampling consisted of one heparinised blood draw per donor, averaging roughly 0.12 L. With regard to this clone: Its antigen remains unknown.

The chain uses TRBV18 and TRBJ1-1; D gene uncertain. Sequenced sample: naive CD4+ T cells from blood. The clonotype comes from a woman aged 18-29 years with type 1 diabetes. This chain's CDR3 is CASSPPGRTEAFF. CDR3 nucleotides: TGTGCCAGCTCACCACCGGGCCGAACTGAAGCTTTCTTT. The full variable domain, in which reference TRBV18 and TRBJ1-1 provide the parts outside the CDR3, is NAGVMQNPRHLVRRRGQEARLRCSPMKGHSHVYWYRQLPEEGLKFMVYLQKENIIDESGMPKERFSAEFPKEGPSILRIQQVVRGDSAAYFCASSPPGRTEAFFGQGTRLTVV.